Described below is a single T cell receptor beta chain sequence and its context. Its antigen is currently unknown. The record originates from a study of T cell responses to AZD1222 COVID-19 vaccine. J gave up 8 bases and V 2 bases, and 4 bases lay outside the gene matches. The CDR3 runs 13 residues. Germline V gene lookup returns CDR1 ENHRY and CDR2 SYGVKD. Study-level findings and limits: Mostly white British, mostly female donors; authors suggested clonal diversity may be underestimated.

The assay was immunoSEQ multiplex PCR, and TCRdb's table has in-frame clones only and misses some. The sample records around 110,000 clones, over 75% being singletons. The TCR sequence derives from an adult in good health. The sequencing used peripheral blood, collected on day 0 of MenACWY control vaccination. The chain links TRBV10-3 to TRBJ1-1; 8 nucleotides align to TRBD1. This CDR3 reads CAISERTGQEAFF. As DNA, the CDR3 is TGTGCCATCAGTGAGCGGACAGGGCAAGAAGCTTTCTTT.